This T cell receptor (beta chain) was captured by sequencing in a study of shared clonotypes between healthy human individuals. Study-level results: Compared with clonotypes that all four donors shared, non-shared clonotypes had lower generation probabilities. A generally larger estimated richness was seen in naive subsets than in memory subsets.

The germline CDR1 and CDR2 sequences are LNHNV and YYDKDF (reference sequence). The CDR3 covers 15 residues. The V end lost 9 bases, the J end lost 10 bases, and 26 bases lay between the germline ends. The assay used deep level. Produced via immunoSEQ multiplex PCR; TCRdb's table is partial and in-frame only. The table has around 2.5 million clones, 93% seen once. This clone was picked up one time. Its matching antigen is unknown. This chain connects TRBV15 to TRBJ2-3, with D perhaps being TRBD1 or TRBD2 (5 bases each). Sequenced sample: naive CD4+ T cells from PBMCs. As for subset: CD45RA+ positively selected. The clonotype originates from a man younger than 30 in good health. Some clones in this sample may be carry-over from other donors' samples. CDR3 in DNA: TGTGCCACGCGTGGCCACGGGGCTATCCCTGGTGCGCAGTATTTT. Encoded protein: CATRGHGAIPGAQYF.